A selection of T cell receptor beta chains follows, all from one sample in a study of breast tumors, draining lymph nodes, adjacent tissues. Each CDR3 protein gets one entry after TCRdb re-called the multiplex PCR reads with MiXCR. The sample lists around 230,000 distinct CDR3 sequences; under 40% were seen once. Sequenced material: axillary lymph node tissue. Every receptor here comes from a female donor with breast cancer. Some clones in this sample may be carry-over from other donors' samples. The CDR3 runs from the conserved cysteine through the conserved F or W. Fields, in order: CDR3 protein, CDR3 DNA, D gene, clone size, V gene, J gene. A D gene is named only where the DNA matches it firmly. Size tells how often a clone was seen (once, few, many) or the class of an expanded clone, and some rows leave it out.

CDR3aa: CSARVGQGAYVLTF
CDR3nt: TGCAGTGCTAGGGTGGGACAAGGAGCCTACGTCCTGACTTTC
d_gene: .
abundance: .
v_gene: TRBV20-1
j_gene: TRBJ2-6

CDR3aa: CASSSRSSLGPGANVLTF
CDR3nt: TGTGCCAGCAGCTCTAGGAGTTCCCTTGGACCTGGGGCCAACGTCCTGACTTTC
d_gene: .
abundance: many
v_gene: TRBV5-1
j_gene: TRBJ2-6

CDR3aa: CSARSGGTQYF
CDR3nt: TGCAGTGCTAGATCGGGTGGGACGCAGTATTTT
d_gene: .
abundance: .
v_gene: TRBV20-1
j_gene: TRBJ2-3

CDR3aa: CASIRTGDHQPQHF
CDR3nt: TGTGCCAGCATTAGGACAGGGGACCATCAGCCCCAGCATTTT
d_gene: TRBD1
abundance: .
v_gene: TRBV6-1
j_gene: TRBJ1-5

CDR3aa: CASSQGVAFEAQYF
CDR3nt: TGTGCCAGCAGCCAAGGGGTAGCATTTGAGGCCCAGTACTTC
d_gene: .
abundance: many
v_gene: TRBV7-6
j_gene: TRBJ2-5

CDR3aa: CASSFQGAEGYTF
CDR3nt: TGTGCCAGCAGCTTCCAGGGGGCGGAGGGCTACACCTTC
d_gene: TRBD1
abundance: many
v_gene: TRBV7-2
j_gene: TRBJ1-2

CDR3aa: CATSVGGNTDTQYF
CDR3nt: TGTGCCACCAGTGTTGGCGGCAACACAGATACGCAGTATTTT
d_gene: .
abundance: many
v_gene: TRBV15
j_gene: TRBJ2-3

CDR3aa: CASSFHGTGYYEQYF
CDR3nt: TGTGCCAGCAGCTTCCACGGGACAGGGTACTACGAGCAGTACTTC
d_gene: TRBD1
abundance: many
v_gene: TRBV7-9
j_gene: TRBJ2-7

CDR3aa: CASSSGQLGNEQFF
CDR3nt: TGTGCCAGCAGCTCAGGACAGTTGGGGAATGAGCAGTTCTTC
d_gene: .
abundance: many
v_gene: TRBV7-9
j_gene: TRBJ2-1

CDR3aa: CASREDRVYSPLHF
CDR3nt: TGTGCCAGCAGAGAAGACAGGGTGTATTCACCCCTCCACTTT
d_gene: TRBD1
abundance: .
v_gene: TRBV2
j_gene: TRBJ1-6

CDR3aa: CASSWDRGPNTGELFF
CDR3nt: TGCGCCAGCAGCTGGGACAGGGGGCCAAACACCGGGGAGCTGTTTTTT
d_gene: TRBD1
abundance: many
v_gene: TRBV5-1
j_gene: TRBJ2-2

CDR3aa: CASSRTGEYGYTF
CDR3nt: TGTGCCAGCAGTCGGACAGGGGAATATGGCTACACCTTC
d_gene: TRBD1
abundance: many
v_gene: TRBV6-4
j_gene: TRBJ1-2

CDR3aa: CASTPPGSYTGELFF
CDR3nt: TGTGCCAGCACCCCCCCCGGGTCCTACACCGGGGAGCTGTTTTTT
d_gene: .
abundance: few
v_gene: TRBV28
j_gene: TRBJ2-2

CDR3aa: CASSPGRHETQYF
CDR3nt: TGTGCCAGCAGCCCAGGGAGGCATGAGACCCAGTACTTC
d_gene: .
abundance: many
v_gene: TRBV2
j_gene: TRBJ2-5

CDR3aa: CASSRLAGVGEQYF
CDR3nt: TGTGCCAGCAGTCGACTAGCGGGAGTGGGCGAGCAGTACTTC
d_gene: TRBD2
abundance: many
v_gene: TRBV2
j_gene: TRBJ2-7

CDR3aa: CASSSIGSGQGLAGELFF
CDR3nt: TGTGCCAGCAGCTCGATCGGGTCGGGACAGGGGTTGGCAGGGGAGCTGTTTTTT
d_gene: TRBD1
abundance: many
v_gene: TRBV11-2
j_gene: TRBJ2-2

CDR3aa: CASSLHEQYF
CDR3nt: TGTGCCAGCAGCCTGCACGAGCAGTACTTC
d_gene: .
abundance: .
v_gene: TRBV28
j_gene: TRBJ2-7

CDR3aa: CASSQDPGQGNQPQHF
CDR3nt: TGCGCCAGCAGCCAGGATCCAGGACAGGGCAATCAGCCCCAGCATTTT
d_gene: TRBD1
abundance: many
v_gene: TRBV4-3
j_gene: TRBJ1-5

CDR3aa: CASSSVWTGANVLTF
CDR3nt: TGCGCCAGCAGCTCGGTATGGACAGGGGCCAACGTCCTGACTTTC
d_gene: .
abundance: .
v_gene: TRBV5-1
j_gene: TRBJ2-6

CDR3aa: CASALPGLAGMETQYF
CDR3nt: TGTGCCAGCGCTCTACCGGGACTAGCGGGAATGGAGACCCAGTACTTC
d_gene: TRBD2
abundance: .
v_gene: TRBV7-8
j_gene: TRBJ2-5

CDR3aa: CASSRDFPTGELFF
CDR3nt: TGTGCTAGCAGCAGGGACTTTCCCACCGGGGAGCTGTTTTTT
d_gene: .
abundance: many
v_gene: TRBV7-7
j_gene: TRBJ2-2

CDR3aa: CASSLAFGQETQYF
CDR3nt: TGTGCCAGCAGCTTAGCTTTTGGGCAAGAGACCCAGTACTTC
d_gene: .
abundance: many
v_gene: TRBV7-9
j_gene: TRBJ2-5

CDR3aa: CASSRTSGGAGELFF
CDR3nt: TGTGCCAGCAGTAGAACTAGCGGGGGGGCGGGGGAGCTGTTTTTT
d_gene: TRBD2
abundance: many
v_gene: TRBV12-3/TRBV12-4
j_gene: TRBJ2-2

CDR3aa: CASSYFSGATDTQYF
CDR3nt: TGTGCCAGCAGTTACTTTTCGGGAGCTACAGATACGCAGTATTTT
d_gene: .
abundance: many
v_gene: TRBV6-6
j_gene: TRBJ2-3

CDR3aa: CASSLSTEVGELFF
CDR3nt: TGTGCCAGCAGCTTATCTACAGAAGTCGGGGAGCTGTTTTTT
d_gene: .
abundance: many
v_gene: TRBV7-2
j_gene: TRBJ2-2

CDR3aa: CASSLVQGAWETQHF
CDR3nt: TGTGCCAGCAGCTTAGTACAGGGGGCGTGGGAGACCCAGCACTTC
d_gene: TRBD1
abundance: few
v_gene: TRBV7-3
j_gene: TRBJ2-5

CDR3aa: CSARRVGSGSTDTQYF
CDR3nt: TGCAGTGCTAGACGCGTAGGGAGCGGAAGCACAGATACGCAGTATTTT
d_gene: .
abundance: many
v_gene: TRBV20-1
j_gene: TRBJ2-3

CDR3aa: CASSPSNQGREKLFF
CDR3nt: TGTGCCAGCAGCCCTAGTAACCAGGGTAGGGAAAAACTGTTTTTT
d_gene: .
abundance: many
v_gene: TRBV11-2
j_gene: TRBJ1-4

CDR3aa: CASSQDGLARPGELFF
CDR3nt: TGCGCCAGCAGCCAAGATGGCCTAGCACGACCCGGGGAGCTGTTTTTT
d_gene: .
abundance: many
v_gene: TRBV4-1
j_gene: TRBJ2-2

CDR3aa: CASSSSGGGEKLFF
CDR3nt: TGTGCCAGCAGCTCCAGCGGGGGTGGGGAAAAACTGTTTTTT
d_gene: .
abundance: .
v_gene: TRBV7-2
j_gene: TRBJ1-4

CDR3aa: CASSKIYEQYF
CDR3nt: TGTGCCAGCAGCAAGATCTACGAGCAGTACTTC
d_gene: .
abundance: few
v_gene: TRBV28
j_gene: TRBJ2-7

CDR3aa: CASSLRGQGSLYEQYF
CDR3nt: TGTGCCAGCAGTTTAAGGGGACAGGGCTCGTTATACGAGCAGTACTTC
d_gene: TRBD1
abundance: many
v_gene: TRBV12-3/TRBV12-4
j_gene: TRBJ2-7

CDR3aa: CASSEQGGAPLHF
CDR3nt: TGTGCCAGCAGTGAACAGGGCGGGGCACCCCTCCACTTT
d_gene: .
abundance: many
v_gene: TRBV2
j_gene: TRBJ1-6

CDR3aa: CASNPVRTGQTQYF
CDR3nt: TGTGCCAGCAACCCGGTTCGGACAGGGCAGACCCAGTACTTC
d_gene: TRBD1
abundance: many
v_gene: TRBV6-5
j_gene: TRBJ2-5

CDR3aa: CASSEFGTDKNIQYF
CDR3nt: TGTGCCAGCAGTGAATTCGGGACAGACAAAAACATTCAGTACTTC
d_gene: TRBD1
abundance: .
v_gene: TRBV2
j_gene: TRBJ2-4

CDR3aa: CASSLGTSGRGEQYF
CDR3nt: TGTGCCAGCAGCTTAGGGACTAGCGGGAGGGGTGAGCAGTATTTT
d_gene: TRBD2
abundance: .
v_gene: TRBV7-6
j_gene: TRBJ2-3

CDR3aa: CASSQGTSGGAQETQYF
CDR3nt: TGCGCCAGCAGCCAAGGGACTAGCGGGGGGGCTCAAGAGACCCAGTACTTC
d_gene: TRBD2
abundance: .
v_gene: TRBV4-3
j_gene: TRBJ2-5

CDR3aa: CASSSGVAGGNKFF
CDR3nt: .
d_gene: .
abundance: once
v_gene: TRBV7-4
j_gene: TRBJ2-1

CDR3aa: CAIGLKRGAEEQFF
CDR3nt: TGTGCCATCGGCCTGAAGAGAGGGGCTGAGGAGCAGTTCTTC
d_gene: .
abundance: .
v_gene: TRBV10-3
j_gene: TRBJ2-1

CDR3aa: CASSLEKGQSTAGELFF
CDR3nt: TGCGCCAGCAGCTTGGAGAAGGGGCAGAGCACCGCCGGGGAGCTGTTTTTT
d_gene: .
abundance: .
v_gene: TRBV5-1
j_gene: TRBJ2-2

CDR3aa: CASSHSRTGNSDTIYF
CDR3nt: TGTGCCAGCAGTCACTCCCGGACAGGGAATTCGGACACCATATATTTT
d_gene: TRBD1
abundance: .
v_gene: TRBV6-6
j_gene: TRBJ1-3

CDR3aa: CASSVVGDFNNEQFF
CDR3nt: TGTGCCAGCAGCGTAGTAGGGGATTTTAACAATGAGCAGTTCTTC
d_gene: .
abundance: few
v_gene: TRBV9
j_gene: TRBJ2-1

CDR3aa: CSVRKGVSGNTIYF
CDR3nt: TGCAGTGTCAGGAAGGGGGTCTCTGGAAACACCATATATTTT
d_gene: .
abundance: many
v_gene: TRBV20-1
j_gene: TRBJ1-3

CDR3aa: CASSTGREAFF
CDR3nt: TGTGCCAGCAGTACAGGGAGAGAAGCTTTCTTT
d_gene: .
abundance: .
v_gene: TRBV3-1
j_gene: TRBJ1-1

CDR3aa: CASTTTGTLGSPLHF
CDR3nt: TGTGCCAGCACCACGACAGGGACTCTGGGTTCACCCCTCCACTTT
d_gene: TRBD1
abundance: .
v_gene: TRBV2
j_gene: TRBJ1-6

CDR3aa: CASSRGRGTYEQYF
CDR3nt: TGTGCCAGCAGTCGGGGGAGGGGAACCTACGAGCAGTACTTC
d_gene: TRBD2
abundance: many
v_gene: TRBV2
j_gene: TRBJ2-7

CDR3aa: CATSADSDYGYTF
CDR3nt: TGTGCCACCAGTGCAGACAGTGACTATGGCTACACCTTC
d_gene: .
abundance: .
v_gene: TRBV24-1
j_gene: TRBJ1-2

CDR3aa: CSARDSGKLFF
CDR3nt: TGCAGTGCTAGAGATTCTGGAAAACTGTTTTTT
d_gene: .
abundance: .
v_gene: TRBV20-1
j_gene: TRBJ1-4

CDR3aa: CATSDPRTATYGYTF
CDR3nt: TGTGCCACCAGTGATCCCCGGACAGCCACCTATGGCTACACCTTC
d_gene: .
abundance: once
v_gene: TRBV24-1
j_gene: TRBJ1-2

CDR3aa: CASSQATGFYGYTF
CDR3nt: TGCGCCAGCAGCCAAGCAACAGGGTTCTATGGCTACACCTTC
d_gene: .
abundance: many
v_gene: TRBV4-1
j_gene: TRBJ1-2

CDR3aa: CASSQVRGTDTQYF
CDR3nt: TGCGCCAGCAGCCAAGTAAGAGGCACAGATACGCAGTATTTT
d_gene: .
abundance: many
v_gene: TRBV4-1
j_gene: TRBJ2-3

CDR3aa: CASRIVNSGSQAYEQFF
CDR3nt: TGTGCCAGCAGAATAGTCAATAGCGGGAGCCAGGCATATGAGCAGTTCTTC
d_gene: TRBD2
abundance: .
v_gene: TRBV7-9
j_gene: TRBJ2-1

CDR3aa: CASSLGGGLLRNYGYTF
CDR3nt: TGCGCCAGCAGCTTGGGAGGGGGCCTTCTGCGGAACTATGGCTACACCTTC
d_gene: TRBD1
abundance: many
v_gene: TRBV5-1
j_gene: TRBJ1-2

CDR3aa: CSASGHYGYTF
CDR3nt: TGCAGTGCTAGCGGACACTATGGCTACACCTTC
d_gene: .
abundance: many
v_gene: TRBV20-1
j_gene: TRBJ1-2

CDR3aa: CASCRVGVSPLHF
CDR3nt: TGTGCCAGCTGTAGGGTTGGTGTTTCACCCCTCCACTTT
d_gene: .
abundance: many
v_gene: TRBV28
j_gene: TRBJ1-6

CDR3aa: CASRGGQTTPGLAGQQYF
CDR3nt: TGTGCCAGCAGGGGTGGTCAGACGACACCGGGACTAGCGGGTCAGCAGTACTTC
d_gene: TRBD2
abundance: .
v_gene: TRBV5-8
j_gene: TRBJ2-7

CDR3aa: CSASQGAYEQYF
CDR3nt: TGCAGTGCTAGCCAGGGGGCCTACGAGCAGTACTTC
d_gene: TRBD1
abundance: many
v_gene: TRBV20-1
j_gene: TRBJ2-7